The source of this T cell receptor (beta chain) is a study of blood T cell repertoires in COVID-19. Overall study context: Material from acute and convalescent COVID-19 was sourced from the United States, Italy and Spain. Nucleic acid was either cDNA or gDNA, and it came from T cells, B-cell-depleted T cells, or PBMCs.

Per the germline V gene, CDR1 is LGHDT and CDR2 is YNNKEL (reference sequence). The CDR3 is made up of 12 amino acids. The V gene lost 1 base and the J gene lost 5 bases, with 6 bases spanning the gap. Here immunoSEQ multiplex PCR was the method, and the copy in TCRdb shows in-frame clones only, minus some. The sample includes under 200,000 clones, about 88% of them seen just once. This clonotype originated in a man between 18 and 35 years old with active or convalescent COVID-19. The sample taken for sequencing was peripheral blood. This rearrangement joins TRBV3-1 (or the pseudogene TRBV3-2) to TRBJ2-7; no definite D call. The CDR3 DNA reads TGTGCCAGCAGCCAAGTAGACAACGAGCAGTACTTC. It is translated as CASSQVDNEQYF.